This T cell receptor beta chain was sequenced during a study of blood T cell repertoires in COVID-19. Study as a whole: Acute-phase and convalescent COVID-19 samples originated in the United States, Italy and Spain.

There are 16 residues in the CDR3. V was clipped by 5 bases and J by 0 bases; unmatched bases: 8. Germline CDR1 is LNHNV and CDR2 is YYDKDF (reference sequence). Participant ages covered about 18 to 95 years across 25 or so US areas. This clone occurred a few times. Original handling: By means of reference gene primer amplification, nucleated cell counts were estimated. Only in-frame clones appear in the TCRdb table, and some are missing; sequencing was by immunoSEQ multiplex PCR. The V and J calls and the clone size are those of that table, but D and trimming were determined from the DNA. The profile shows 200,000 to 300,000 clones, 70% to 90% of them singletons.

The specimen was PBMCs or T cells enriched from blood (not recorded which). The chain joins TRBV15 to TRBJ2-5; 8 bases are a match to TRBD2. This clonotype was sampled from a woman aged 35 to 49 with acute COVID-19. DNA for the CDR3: TGTGCCACCAGCCGTAGGACTAGCTGGGACCAAGAGACCCAGTACTTC. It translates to CATSRRTSWDQETQYF.